The rows below give T cell receptor beta chains drawn from one sample of a study of early T cells in non-severe SARS-CoV-2 infection. TCRdb fed the 5' RACE reads into MiXCR, producing one record per CDR3 protein. The sample contains more than 65,000 distinct CDR3 sequences, around 13% of which appear only once. Sequences were obtained from whole blood. The receptors derive from an adult who was a healthcare worker with PCR-confirmed SARS-CoV-2 infection or an uninfected control (not recorded which). CDR3s include the opening cysteine and the closing phenylalanine or tryptophan. A D gene is named only where the DNA matches it firmly. Clone size is shown for a subset of rows, as once, few, many or a class of expanded clone.

>TRBV7-8|many|TRBJ2-1|.
TGTGCCAGCAGCGTAACCCAAGGGGGGACGTCATACAATGAGCAGTTCTTC
CASSVTQGGTSYNEQFF
>TRBV6-5|.|TRBJ1-1|.
TGTGCCAGCATTTCCCCAGGGGCTCGCACTGAAGCTTTCTTT
CASISPGARTEAFF
>TRBV29-1|few|TRBJ2-7|.
TGCAGCGTTATTTCCTACGAGCAGTACTTC
CSVISYEQYF
>TRBV12-3/TRBV12-4|many|TRBJ2-1|TRBD1
TGTGCCAGCAGGGAACAGGGGGCTAACAATGAGCAGTTCTTC
CASREQGANNEQFF
>TRBV29-1|few|TRBJ1-1|.
TGCAGCGTTCGCGCGGGTTGGGCAATGAACACTGAAGCTTTCTTT
CSVRAGWAMNTEAFF
>TRBV9|many|TRBJ2-2|.
TGTGCCAGCAGCGTAGTACCCAGCGGGGAGCTGTTTTTT
CASSVVPSGELFF
>TRBV7-2|many|TRBJ2-1|.
TGTGCCAGCAGCTTAGACGAGGTTAGCGAGTTCTTCGGCTCCTACAATGAGCAGTTCTTC
CASSLDEVSEFFGSYNEQFF
>TRBV6-6|many|TRBJ2-2|.
TGTGCCAGCATAGGGGGTTTTAACACCGGGGAGCTGTTTTTT
CASIGGFNTGELFF
>TRBV28|many|TRBJ2-1|.
TGTGCCAGCAGTTTACGGCCCCACAGGGGGGGTCACAATGAGCAGTTCTTC
CASSLRPHRGGHNEQFF
>TRBV30|.|TRBJ1-1|TRBD1
TGTGCCTGGGACGACGACAGGGGACTACCAAACACTGAAGCTTTCTTT
CAWDDDRGLPNTEAFF
>TRBV2|many|TRBJ2-3|TRBD2
TGTGCCAGCAGTTTCCCGACTAGCGGCTTCACAGATACGCAGTATTTT
CASSFPTSGFTDTQYF
>TRBV4-2|many|TRBJ2-1|.
TGTGCCAGCAGCCAATTAACGGGACCCAACAATGAGCAGTTCTTC
CASSQLTGPNNEQFF
>TRBV3-1|.|TRBJ2-3|TRBD2
TGTGCCAGCAGCCGAAGTCTATTCGGGACTAGCGGGAGGGCTGCAACAGATACGCAGTATTTT
CASSRSLFGTSGRAATDTQYF
>TRBV5-1|many|TRBJ2-3|.
TGCGCCAGCAGCTTGGGAGCAGATACGCAGTATTTT
CASSLGADTQYF
>TRBV29-1|.|TRBJ1-3|.
TGCAGCGTGGAGGGACTCGGAAACACCATATATTTT
CSVEGLGNTIYF
>TRBV4-3|many|TRBJ2-5|.
TGCGCCAGCAGCCCTCACCCGAAGCCGGGGATGGACCAAGAGACCCAGTACTTC
CASSPHPKPGMDQETQYF
>TRBV9|many|TRBJ2-3|TRBD2
TGTGCCAGCAGCGTCGGACTAGCGGGAGTTGATACGCAGTATTTT
CASSVGLAGVDTQYF
>TRBV20-1|many|TRBJ2-2|.
TGCAGTGCTCCTGTAAGGAACACCGGGGAGCTGTTTTTT
CSAPVRNTGELFF
>TRBV9|.|TRBJ1-4|.
TGTGCCAGCAGCGTAGTAGCGGGAACTAATGAAAAACTGTTTTTT
CASSVVAGTNEKLFF
>TRBV7-2|many|TRBJ2-7|.
TGTGCCAGCAACCTTGGAGACCCTCCCTACGAGCAGTACTTC
CASNLGDPPYEQYF
>TRBV19|many|TRBJ2-1|TRBD2
TGTGCCAGTAGTAGGGCGGGAGATACGTCGAATGAGCAGTTCTTC
CASSRAGDTSNEQFF
>TRBV6-6|many|TRBJ1-2|.
TGTGCCCTTGGGGGGCTCTATGGCTACACCTTC
CALGGLYGYTF
>TRBV29-1|many|TRBJ2-7|.
TGCAGCGTTCGACGGGACGTGAGGGACGAGCAGTACTTC
CSVRRDVRDEQYF
>TRBV28|many|TRBJ2-1|TRBD2
TGTGCCAGCAGTTCCCGGCTAGCGGAGAATGAGCAGTTCTTC
CASSSRLAENEQFF
>TRBV7-6|many|TRBJ1-4|.
TGTGCCAGCAGCCCCCTATGGCTAGCAACTAATGAAAAACTGTTTTTT
CASSPLWLATNEKLFF
>TRBV6-1|many|TRBJ1-5|.
TGTGCCAGCAGTGAATGGACGGAAGTGGTAAGTCAGCCCCAGCATTTT
CASSEWTEVVSQPQHF
>TRBV28|.|TRBJ2-7|.
TGTGCCAGCAGTTCACCGACAAAGCAGTACTTC
CASSSPTKQYF
>TRBV29-1|many|TRBJ2-1|.
TGCAGCGTTGCTGGCAGTCCCGTCTTC
CSVAGSPVF